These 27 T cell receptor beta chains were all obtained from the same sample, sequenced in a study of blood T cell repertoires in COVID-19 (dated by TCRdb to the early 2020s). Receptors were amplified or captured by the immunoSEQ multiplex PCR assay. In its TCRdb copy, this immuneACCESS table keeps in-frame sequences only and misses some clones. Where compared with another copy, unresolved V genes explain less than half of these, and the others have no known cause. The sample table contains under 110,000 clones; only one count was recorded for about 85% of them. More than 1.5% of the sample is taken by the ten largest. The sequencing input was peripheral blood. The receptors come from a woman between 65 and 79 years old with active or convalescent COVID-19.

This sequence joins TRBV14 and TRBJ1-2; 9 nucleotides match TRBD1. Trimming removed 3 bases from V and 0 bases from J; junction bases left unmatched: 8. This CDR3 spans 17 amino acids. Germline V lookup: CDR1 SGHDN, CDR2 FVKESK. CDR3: CASSHHGTGKANYGYTF. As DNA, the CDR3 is TGTGCCAGCAGCCATCACGGGACAGGGAAAGCTAACTATGGCTACACCTTC.

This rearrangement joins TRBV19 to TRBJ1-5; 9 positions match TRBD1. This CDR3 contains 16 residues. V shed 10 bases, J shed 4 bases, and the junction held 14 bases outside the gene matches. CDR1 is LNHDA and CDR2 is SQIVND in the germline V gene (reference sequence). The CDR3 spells CATRGTGSFGNQPQHF. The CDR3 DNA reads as TGTGCCACTCGCGGGACAGGGAGCTTTGGTAATCAGCCCCAGCATTTT.

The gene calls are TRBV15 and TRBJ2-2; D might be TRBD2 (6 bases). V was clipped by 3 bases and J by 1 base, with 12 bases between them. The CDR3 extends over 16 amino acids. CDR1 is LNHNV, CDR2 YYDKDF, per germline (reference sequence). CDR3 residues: CATSRGGIQNTGELFF. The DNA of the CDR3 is TGTGCCACCAGCAGGGGGGGAATACAGAACACCGGGGAGCTGTTTTTT.

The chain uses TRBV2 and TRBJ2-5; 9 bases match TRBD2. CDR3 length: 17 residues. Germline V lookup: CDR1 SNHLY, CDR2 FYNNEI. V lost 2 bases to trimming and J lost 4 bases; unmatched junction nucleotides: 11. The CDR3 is CASSELSGGSFRETQYF. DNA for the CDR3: TGTGCCAGCAGTGAATTAAGCGGGGGGTCGTTTAGAGAGACCCAGTACTTC. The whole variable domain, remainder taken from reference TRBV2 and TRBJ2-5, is EPEVTQTPSHQVTQMGQEVILRCVPISNHLYFYWYRQILGQKVEFLVSFYNNEISEKSEIFDDQFSVERPDGSNFTLKIRSTKLEDSAMYFCASSELSGGSFRETQYFGPGTRLLVL.

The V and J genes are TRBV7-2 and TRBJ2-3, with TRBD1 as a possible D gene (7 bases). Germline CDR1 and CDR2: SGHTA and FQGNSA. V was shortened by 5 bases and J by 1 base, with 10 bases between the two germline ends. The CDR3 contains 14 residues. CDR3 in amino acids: CASSQGGGTDTQYF. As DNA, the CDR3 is TGTGCCAGCAGCCAGGGGGGAGGCACAGATACGCAGTATTTT.

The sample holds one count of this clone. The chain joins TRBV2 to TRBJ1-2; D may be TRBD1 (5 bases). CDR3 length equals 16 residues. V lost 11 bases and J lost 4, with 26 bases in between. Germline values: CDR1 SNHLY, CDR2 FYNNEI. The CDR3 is CAGPMGGLGVFYGYTF. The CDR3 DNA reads TGTGCCGGACCGATGGGGGGACTCGGGGTCTTCTATGGCTACACCTTC.

The chain's CDR3 is CASSARNPGEQYF. The CDR3 DNA follows: TGTGCCAGCAGTGCTCGGAACCCGGGGGAGCAGTACTTC. This sequence joins TRBV6-2 or TRBV6-3 and TRBJ2-7; perhaps TRBD2 as D (5 bases). Germline assignment: CDR1 MNHEY and CDR2 SVGEGT. There are 13 residues in the CDR3. Trimming pared 5 bases from V and 7 bases from J, leaving 15 bases between.

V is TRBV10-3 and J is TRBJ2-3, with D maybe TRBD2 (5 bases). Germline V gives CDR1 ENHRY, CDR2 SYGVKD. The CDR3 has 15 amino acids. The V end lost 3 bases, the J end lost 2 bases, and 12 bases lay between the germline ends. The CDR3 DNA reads TGTGCCATCAGTGAATCGGGGTTGGCCACAGATACGCAGTATTTT. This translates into CAISESGLATDTQYF.

This chain's CDR3 is CASSNPAGGSTGELFF. As DNA, the CDR3 is TGTGCCAGTAGTAACCCCGCAGGGGGCAGCACCGGGGAGCTGTTTTTT. The chain employs TRBV19 and TRBJ2-2, with 8 bases lining up with TRBD1. The CDR3 is 16 amino acids. Losses at the gene ends were 4 bases for V and 4 bases for J; bases not matched to a gene: 8. Germline CDR1 and CDR2: LNHDA and SQIVND (reference sequence).

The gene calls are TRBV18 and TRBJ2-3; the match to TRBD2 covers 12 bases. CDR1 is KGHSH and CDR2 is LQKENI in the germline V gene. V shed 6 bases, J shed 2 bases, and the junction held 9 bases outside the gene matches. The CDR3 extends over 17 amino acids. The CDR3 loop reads CASSLTRTSGVTDTQYF. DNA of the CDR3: TGTGCCAGCTCGCTGACCCGGACTAGCGGGGTCACAGATACGCAGTATTTT.

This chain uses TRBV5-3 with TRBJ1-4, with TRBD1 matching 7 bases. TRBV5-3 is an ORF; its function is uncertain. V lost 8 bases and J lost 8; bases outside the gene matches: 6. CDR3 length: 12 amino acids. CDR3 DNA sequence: TGTGCCAGGCAACAGGGGTACGAAAAACTGTTTTTT. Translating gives CARQQGYEKLFF.

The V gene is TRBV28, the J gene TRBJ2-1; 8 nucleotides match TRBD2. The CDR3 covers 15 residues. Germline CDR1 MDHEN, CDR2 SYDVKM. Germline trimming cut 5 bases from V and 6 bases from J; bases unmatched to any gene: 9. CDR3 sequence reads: CASSKPGLGVNEQFF. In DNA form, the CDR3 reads TGTGCCAGCAGTAAACCGGGACTAGGGGTCAATGAGCAGTTCTTC.

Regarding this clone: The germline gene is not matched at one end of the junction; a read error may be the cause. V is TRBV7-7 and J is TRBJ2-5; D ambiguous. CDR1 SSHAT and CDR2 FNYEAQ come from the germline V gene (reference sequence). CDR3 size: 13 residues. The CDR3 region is CASSLLPGETQYF. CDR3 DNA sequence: TGTGCTAGCAGCTTATTGCCGGGAGAGACCCAGTACTTC.

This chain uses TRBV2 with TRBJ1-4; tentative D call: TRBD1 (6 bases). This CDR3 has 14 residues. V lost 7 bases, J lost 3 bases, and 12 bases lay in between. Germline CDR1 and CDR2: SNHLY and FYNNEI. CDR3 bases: TGTGCCAGCAAGGGGGAAGTGGCTAATGAAAAACTGTTTTTT. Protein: CASKGEVANEKLFF.

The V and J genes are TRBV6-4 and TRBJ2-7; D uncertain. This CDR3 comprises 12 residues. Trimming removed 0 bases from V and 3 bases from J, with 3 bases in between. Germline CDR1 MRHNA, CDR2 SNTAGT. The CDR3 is CASSDSSYEQYF. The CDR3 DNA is TGTGCCAGCAGTGACTCCAGCTACGAGCAGTACTTC.

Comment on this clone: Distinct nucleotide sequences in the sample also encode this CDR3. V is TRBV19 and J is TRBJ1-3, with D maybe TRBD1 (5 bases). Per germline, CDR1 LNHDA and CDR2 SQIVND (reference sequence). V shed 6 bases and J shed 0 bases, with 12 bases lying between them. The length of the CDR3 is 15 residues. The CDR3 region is CASRRQPYSGNTIYF. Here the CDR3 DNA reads TGTGCCAGTAGAAGACAGCCTTACTCTGGAAACACCATATATTTT.

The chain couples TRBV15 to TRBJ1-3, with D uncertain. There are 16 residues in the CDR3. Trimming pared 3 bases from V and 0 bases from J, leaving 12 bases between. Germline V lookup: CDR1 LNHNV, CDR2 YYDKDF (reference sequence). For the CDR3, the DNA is TGTGCCACCAGCAGTACCAGGCGAGACTCTGGAAACACCATATATTTT. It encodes CATSSTRRDSGNTIYF.

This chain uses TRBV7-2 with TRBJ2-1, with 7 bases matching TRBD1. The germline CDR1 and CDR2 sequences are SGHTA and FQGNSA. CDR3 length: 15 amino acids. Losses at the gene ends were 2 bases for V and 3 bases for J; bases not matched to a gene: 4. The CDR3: CASSLMPGGYNEQFF. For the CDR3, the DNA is TGTGCCAGCAGCTTAATGCCAGGGGGCTACAATGAGCAGTTCTTC.

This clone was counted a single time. CDR3 nucleotide sequence: TGTGCCAGCAGTTTATATTCGGGCACAGATACGCAGTATTTT. Amino acid sequence: CASSLYSGTDTQYF. This sequence joins TRBV28 and TRBJ2-3; D unresolved. The CDR3 loop spans 14 amino acids. Trimming left V 1 base short and J 1 base short, with 6 bases between. Germline values: CDR1 MDHEN, CDR2 SYDVKM.

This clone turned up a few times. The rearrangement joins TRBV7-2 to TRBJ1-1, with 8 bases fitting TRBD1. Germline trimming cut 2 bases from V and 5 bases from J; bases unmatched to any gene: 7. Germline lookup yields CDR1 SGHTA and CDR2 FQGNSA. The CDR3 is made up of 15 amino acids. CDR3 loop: CASSLFQGAKTEAFF. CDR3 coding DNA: TGTGCCAGCAGCTTATTCCAGGGGGCGAAAACTGAAGCTTTCTTT.

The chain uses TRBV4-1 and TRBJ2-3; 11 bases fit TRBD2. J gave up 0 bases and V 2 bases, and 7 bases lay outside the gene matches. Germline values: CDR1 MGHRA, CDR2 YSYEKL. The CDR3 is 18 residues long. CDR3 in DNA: TGCGCCAGCAGCCAACTCTCTAGCGGGGGGATTAGCACAGATACGCAGTATTTT. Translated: CASSQLSSGGISTDTQYF.

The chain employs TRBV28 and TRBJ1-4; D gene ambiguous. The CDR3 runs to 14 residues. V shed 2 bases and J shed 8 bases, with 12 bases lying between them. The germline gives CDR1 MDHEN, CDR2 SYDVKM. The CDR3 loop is CASSLGQENEKLFF. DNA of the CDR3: TGTGCCAGCAGTTTAGGGCAGGAAAACGAAAAACTGTTTTTT.

CDR3 residues: CASSVPGTEAFF. CDR3 sequence (DNA): TGTGCCAGCAGTGTACCGGGCACTGAAGCTTTCTTT. The chain uses TRBV2 and TRBJ1-1, with no clear D. Germline values: CDR1 SNHLY, CDR2 FYNNEI. The CDR3 has 12 amino acids. V lost 4 bases and J 4 bases, leaving 7 bases between the germline ends.

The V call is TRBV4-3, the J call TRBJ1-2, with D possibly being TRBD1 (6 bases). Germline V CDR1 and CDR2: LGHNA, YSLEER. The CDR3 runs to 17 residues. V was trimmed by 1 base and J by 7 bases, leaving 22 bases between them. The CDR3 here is CASSQGSGGKASSGYTF. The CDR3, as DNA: TGCGCCAGCAGCCAAGGGTCTGGGGGCAAGGCTTCTTCTGGCTACACCTTC.

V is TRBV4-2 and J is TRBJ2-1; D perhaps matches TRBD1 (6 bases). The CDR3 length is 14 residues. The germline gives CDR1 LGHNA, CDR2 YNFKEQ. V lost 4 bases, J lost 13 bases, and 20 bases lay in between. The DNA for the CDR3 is TGTGCCAGCAGCCTTCAAACAGGGAAAGTGATCCAGTTCTTC. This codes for CASSLQTGKVIQFF.

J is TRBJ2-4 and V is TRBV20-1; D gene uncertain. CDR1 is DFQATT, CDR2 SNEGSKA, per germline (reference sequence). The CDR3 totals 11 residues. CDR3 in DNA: TGCAGCCTATCGGAGTCGGACATTCAGTACTTC. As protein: CSLSESDIQYF.

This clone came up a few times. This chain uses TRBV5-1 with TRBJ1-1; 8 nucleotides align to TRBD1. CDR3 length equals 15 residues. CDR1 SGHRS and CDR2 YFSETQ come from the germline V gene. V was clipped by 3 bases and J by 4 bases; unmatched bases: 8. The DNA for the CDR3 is TGCGCCAGCAGCTCAGGACAGGGTCTGTTCACTGAAGCTTTCTTT. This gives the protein CASSSGQGLFTEAFF.